This T cell receptor beta chain came from a study of T cell responses to AZD1222 COVID-19 vaccine. Study-wide findings and caveats: At 160-218 and 743-854, vaccine-associated CD4 TCRs were dominant, and they spanned spike. Clonal diversity was possibly underestimated; the donors were predominantly white British and more often female.

Trimming shortened V by 0 bases and J by 9 bases, and 9 bases separated the two germline ends. This CDR3 is 12 amino acids long. Germline V gene lookup returns CDR1 SGHNT and CDR2 YYREEE (reference sequence). Using immunoSEQ multiplex PCR, the repertoire was profiled, and TCRdb retains in-frame clones only, with some absent. The sample has about 200,000 clones, approximately 94% seen once. As concerns this clone: Its antigen remains unknown.

The source was peripheral blood, collected 28 days after the second dose of the MenACWY control vaccine. The rearrangement links TRBV5-4 to TRBJ2-5; tentative D call: TRBD1 (5 bases). The receptor's source is an adult who received the MenACWY meningococcal vaccine as a control. Written as DNA, the CDR3 is TGTGCCAGCAGCTTGGGGGGCAAGTCCCAGTACTTC. This translates into CASSLGGKSQYF. Variable domain in full (rest from reference TRBV5-4 and TRBJ2-5): ETGVTQSPTHLIKTRGQQVTLRCSSQSGHNTVSWYQQALGQGPQFIFQYYREEENGRGNFPPRFSGLQFPNYSSELNVNALELDDSALYLCASSLGGKSQYFGPGTRLLVL.